This T cell receptor (beta chain) stems from a study of T cell responses to AZD1222 COVID-19 vaccine (dated by TCRdb to 2020 to 2023). A note on the overall study: AZD1222 recipients with second doses at about 4 weeks or about 12 weeks were pooled, because spike-specific TCR depth and breadth did not differ between schedules. TCR sequencing covered 233 trial participants: some 210 given two doses of AZD1222 and about 26 given two doses of MenACWY control vaccine. Enrollment into the trials was organized by age into subgroups of 18-55, 56-69 and 70-plus years, and those subgroups contained approximately 160, 26 and 62 TCR-sequenced participants, respectively. On the study overall, not on this receptor specifically: Epitopes outside the regions mutated in the B.1.351 and B.1.1.7 variants were reportedly recognized by nearly half of the unique spike-specific TCRs. Spike-specific TCR breadth and depth rose significantly after two AZD1222 doses compared with day 0 and with MenACWY recipients. Because no day 14 peak-response samples were available, the repertoires could be characterized only after the peak T cell response. Participants were mostly white British, with more females than males. The authors suggested clonal diversity may have been underestimated. The 56-69-year group was small, and its depth increase did not reach significance, likely because of low power. Conclusions about previously exposed vaccinees are limited because only five to seven AZD1222 recipients were SARS-CoV-2 seropositive at baseline. Vaccine-associated CD4 TCRs spanned the whole spike protein, with dominant responses in regions 160-218 and 743-854.

In regard to this clone: This receptor's antigen is unknown. The record has no base qualities; no much larger clone is one base away.

Trimming removed 5 bases from V and 7 bases from J, leaving 11 bases between the germline ends. The germline V gene yields MNHEY for CDR1 and SVGAGI for CDR2. The CDR3 spans 12 residues, from the cysteine through the phenylalanine. Only CDR3 DNA is held: 36 bases, read in frame from base 1. What the time point label conveys for this sample: baseline before first vaccination. Vaccinee samples came from UK trials COV001 and COV002, including a single-blind randomized controlled phase 2/3 trial of AZD1222 (ChAdOx1 nCoV-19) in healthy adults. For TCRbeta chain sequencing, PBMC samples were collected from trial participants at day 0 and at day 28 after the second dose. The CDR3 regions of human TCRbeta chains were analyzed by immunosequencing. Processing in the source paper ran as follows. Repertoire TCRs were checked for matches against a reference library of SARS-CoV-2-specific TCRs that had been generated using the MIRA antigen-specificity platform. Breadth meant the fraction of unique TCRs that were SARS-CoV-2-associated, whereas depth meant the fraction of total T cells that were SARS-CoV-2-associated. Using the MIRA data, each spike-specific TCR was assigned both to the spike region to which the TCR was reactive and to a CD4 or CD8 class. Log10-transformed breadth and depth values were compared by one-way ANOVA with Sidak's multiple comparisons tests. Held by TCRdb, this immuneACCESS table contains in-frame sequences only and omits some clones. Under half of the omission traces to an unresolved V gene where checked; the cause of the rest is unknown. V and J calls and clone size are as listed in that table; D and trimming were resolved from the DNA. A total of around 87,000 clones appear in this sample, about nine tenths of them only once. 22% of the sample lies in the top ten.

The sequencing here drew on peripheral blood, taken on day 0 of AZD1222 vaccination. Recombination connected TRBV6-5 to TRBJ1-2; the D region possibly corresponds to TRBD1 (5 bases align). The receptor's source is an adult in good health. The DNA sequence reads TGTGCCAGCAGTCTCCGACAGCGTGGCTACACCTTC. It translates as CASSLRQRGYTF.